The rows below give T cell receptor beta chains drawn from one sample of a study of cytomegalovirus exposure and HLA in healthy donors. Using immunoSEQ multiplex PCR, the repertoire was profiled, and TCRdb retains in-frame clones only, with some absent. The data show 230,000 or so clones, around nine tenths seen once. Sequenced: PBMCs. These receptors were obtained from a girl aged 2 to 10 in good health and CMV-seronegative. Each CDR3 is given with its conserved first and last residue. The order of the fields is clone size, J gene, V gene, D gene, CDR3 protein, CDR3 DNA. A D gene is named only where the DNA matches it firmly. Clone size is given for some rows only: seen once, a few or many times, or a class if the clone is expanded.

clone_size: NA; j_call: TRBJ2-7; v_call: TRBV19; d_call: NA; cdr3_aa: CASRPGTGGSYEQYF; cdr3_nt: TGTGCCAGTAGACCCGGGACTGGGGGCTCCTACGAGCAGTACTTC
clone_size: NA; j_call: TRBJ1-2; v_call: TRBV27; d_call: TRBD1; cdr3_aa: CASSPIGQGYGYTF; cdr3_nt: TGTGCCAGCAGTCCAATAGGACAGGGATATGGCTACACCTTC
clone_size: NA; j_call: TRBJ2-7; v_call: TRBV5-6; d_call: NA; cdr3_aa: CASSLAQSWGYEQYF; cdr3_nt: TGTGCCAGCAGCTTGGCCCAGTCATGGGGCTACGAGCAGTACTTC
clone_size: once; j_call: TRBJ1-5; v_call: TRBV6-5; d_call: TRBD1; cdr3_aa: CASSSARGDNQPQHF; cdr3_nt: TGTGCCAGCAGTTCCGCCAGGGGGGATAATCAGCCCCAGCATTTT
clone_size: NA; j_call: TRBJ2-1; v_call: TRBV5-5; d_call: NA; cdr3_aa: CASSLPTRQVNAYNEQFF; cdr3_nt: TGTGCCAGCAGCTTACCGACTAGGCAGGTAAACGCATACAATGAGCAGTTCTTC
clone_size: NA; j_call: TRBJ2-5; v_call: TRBV27; d_call: TRBD2; cdr3_aa: CASRPPSGPTEQYF; cdr3_nt: TGTGCCAGCAGACCTCCTAGCGGTCCTACGGAGCAGTACTTC
clone_size: NA; j_call: TRBJ1-1; v_call: TRBV5-1; d_call: NA; cdr3_aa: CASSLGGGNTEAFF; cdr3_nt: TGCGCCAGCAGCTTGGGAGGGGGTAACACTGAAGCTTTCTTT
clone_size: NA; j_call: TRBJ2-5; v_call: TRBV6-6; d_call: NA; cdr3_aa: CASTAGGGLETQYF; cdr3_nt: TGTGCCAGCACCGCCGGTGGGGGCCTGGAGACCCAGTACTTC
clone_size: NA; j_call: TRBJ2-7; v_call: TRBV5-8; d_call: NA; cdr3_aa: CASSLTDEQYF; cdr3_nt: TGTGCCAGCAGCTTGACGGACGAGCAGTACTTC
clone_size: NA; j_call: TRBJ2-2; v_call: TRBV15; d_call: TRBD2; cdr3_aa: CATSGSLAGVRYTGELFF; cdr3_nt: TGTGCCACCTCGGGCAGTCTAGCGGGAGTACGTTACACCGGGGAGCTGTTTTTT
clone_size: NA; j_call: TRBJ1-5; v_call: TRBV7-8; d_call: NA; cdr3_aa: CASSPRREMGNQPQHF; cdr3_nt: TGTGCCAGCAGCCCCCGGCGGGAAATGGGCAATCAGCCCCAGCATTTT
clone_size: NA; j_call: TRBJ2-2; v_call: TRBV19; d_call: NA; cdr3_aa: CASSSGTGELFF; cdr3_nt: TGTGCCAGTAGTAGCGGGACCGGGGAGCTGTTTTTT
clone_size: NA; j_call: TRBJ2-5; v_call: TRBV25-1; d_call: NA; cdr3_aa: CASSEAGATGETQYF; cdr3_nt: TGTGCCAGCAGCGAGGCAGGGGCGACGGGAGAGACCCAGTACTTC
clone_size: NA; j_call: TRBJ2-5; v_call: TRBV12-1; d_call: NA; cdr3_aa: CASSLGTSGQETQYF; cdr3_nt: TGTGCCAGCAGCTTAGGGACTAGCGGACAAGAGACCCAGTACTTC
clone_size: NA; j_call: TRBJ1-1; v_call: TRBV7-6; d_call: NA; cdr3_aa: CASSPGEGEAFF; cdr3_nt: TGTGCCAGCAGCCCGGGAGAGGGTGAAGCTTTCTTT
clone_size: NA; j_call: TRBJ1-2; v_call: TRBV28; d_call: TRBD1; cdr3_aa: CASSPSGTGANYGYTF; cdr3_nt: TGTGCCAGCAGTCCAAGCGGGACAGGGGCTAACTATGGCTACACCTTC
clone_size: NA; j_call: TRBJ1-1; v_call: TRBV27; d_call: NA; cdr3_aa: CASSPADRKKAFF; cdr3_nt: TGTGCCAGCAGCCCCGCCGACAGGAAAAAAGCTTTCTTT
clone_size: NA; j_call: TRBJ2-3; v_call: TRBV11-2; d_call: NA; cdr3_aa: CASSWAGAITDTQYF; cdr3_nt: TGTGCCAGCAGCTGGGCGGGGGCCATCACAGATACGCAGTATTTT
clone_size: NA; j_call: TRBJ2-1; v_call: TRBV4-1; d_call: NA; cdr3_aa: CASSQERLPYNEQFF; cdr3_nt: TGCGCCAGCAGCCAAGAGAGGTTGCCCTACAATGAGCAGTTCTTC
clone_size: NA; j_call: TRBJ2-7; v_call: TRBV27; d_call: NA; cdr3_aa: CASSFDSTGTYEQYF; cdr3_nt: TGTGCCAGCAGTTTCGACAGTACAGGGACCTACGAGCAGTACTTC
clone_size: NA; j_call: TRBJ2-1; v_call: TRBV21-1; d_call: NA; cdr3_aa: CASTSGGVKPPQVNEQFF; cdr3_nt: TGTGCCAGCACTAGCGGGGGGGTCAAGCCTCCGCAGGTTAATGAGCAGTTCTTC
clone_size: NA; j_call: TRBJ1-1; v_call: TRBV30; d_call: NA; cdr3_aa: CAWRTAINTEAFF; cdr3_nt: TGTGCCTGGAGGACAGCTATTAACACTGAAGCTTTCTTT
clone_size: NA; j_call: TRBJ2-1; v_call: TRBV19; d_call: TRBD2; cdr3_aa: CASSMYPLAGGGNEQFF; cdr3_nt: TGTGCCAGTAGTATGTACCCTCTAGCGGGAGGGGGCAATGAGCAGTTCTTC
clone_size: once; j_call: TRBJ1-1; v_call: TRBV2; d_call: TRBD1; cdr3_aa: CASSSPGGQTEAFF; cdr3_nt: TGTGCCAGCAGTTCACCAGGGGGCCAAACTGAAGCTTTCTTT
clone_size: NA; j_call: TRBJ2-7; v_call: TRBV28; d_call: NA; cdr3_aa: CASSYRKQYF; cdr3_nt: TGTGCCAGCAGCTACCGCAAGCAGTACTTC
clone_size: few; j_call: TRBJ1-1; v_call: TRBV6-1; d_call: NA; cdr3_aa: CASRITGSTEAFF; cdr3_nt: TGTGCCAGCCGCATCACAGGGAGCACTGAAGCTTTCTTT
clone_size: NA; j_call: TRBJ2-1; v_call: TRBV28; d_call: NA; cdr3_aa: CASSLADSRSSYNEQFF; cdr3_nt: TGTGCCAGCAGTTTAGCGGACTCCAGGAGCTCCTACAATGAGCAGTTCTTC
clone_size: NA; j_call: TRBJ2-7; v_call: TRBV5-4; d_call: NA; cdr3_aa: CASSLRGSEQYF; cdr3_nt: TGTGCCAGCAGCTTGAGAGGGTCCGAGCAGTACTTC
clone_size: NA; j_call: TRBJ2-1; v_call: TRBV29-1; d_call: TRBD2; cdr3_aa: CSVVAGVSYNEQFF; cdr3_nt: TGCAGCGTTGTAGCGGGAGTGTCATACAATGAGCAGTTCTTC
clone_size: NA; j_call: TRBJ1-2; v_call: TRBV19; d_call: TRBD1; cdr3_aa: CASSRGDRTPTNYGYTF; cdr3_nt: TGTGCCAGTAGCCGGGGGGACAGGACCCCGACTAACTATGGCTACACCTTC
clone_size: NA; j_call: TRBJ1-1; v_call: TRBV4-2; d_call: TRBD1; cdr3_aa: CASSQTYPGQGAIEAFF; cdr3_nt: TGTGCCAGCAGCCAAACCTACCCGGGACAGGGGGCGATTGAAGCTTTCTTT
clone_size: few; j_call: TRBJ2-3; v_call: TRBV15; d_call: NA; cdr3_aa: CATSRDAGATGTQYF; cdr3_nt: TGTGCCACCAGCAGAGATGCGGGAGCGACAGGTACGCAGTATTTT
clone_size: NA; j_call: TRBJ1-2; v_call: TRBV18; d_call: TRBD1; cdr3_aa: CASSPVLGTGSYGYTF; cdr3_nt: TGTGCCAGCTCACCGGTACTGGGGACAGGGTCCTATGGCTACACCTTC
clone_size: NA; j_call: TRBJ2-7; v_call: TRBV5-4; d_call: TRBD1; cdr3_aa: CASSREGGNYEQYF; cdr3_nt: TGTGCCAGCTCCCGTGAAGGGGGCAACTACGAGCAGTACTTC
clone_size: NA; j_call: TRBJ2-3; v_call: TRBV6-1; d_call: TRBD1; cdr3_aa: CASSEGRGSADTQYF; cdr3_nt: TGTGCCAGCAGTGAAGGCAGGGGGAGCGCAGATACGCAGTATTTT
clone_size: once; j_call: TRBJ2-7; v_call: TRBV6-1; d_call: NA; cdr3_aa: CASSEWGRSSYEQYF; cdr3_nt: TGTGCCAGCAGTGAATGGGGCAGGTCCTCTTACGAGCAGTACTTC
clone_size: NA; j_call: TRBJ2-5; v_call: TRBV30; d_call: NA; cdr3_aa: CAWTGQGEYETQYF; cdr3_nt: TGTGCCTGGACCGGGCAGGGCGAGTATGAGACCCAGTACTTC
clone_size: once; j_call: TRBJ2-5; v_call: TRBV5-1; d_call: TRBD2; cdr3_aa: CASSLEGTSGGYLYQETQYF; cdr3_nt: TGCGCCAGCAGCTTGGAAGGGACTAGCGGGGGGTACCTGTACCAAGAGACCCAGTACTTC
clone_size: NA; j_call: TRBJ2-1; v_call: TRBV28; d_call: NA; cdr3_aa: CASTSGGEGGAVRNEQFF; cdr3_nt: TGTGCCAGCACCTCCGGAGGGGAAGGGGGCGCCGTCCGCAATGAGCAGTTCTTC
clone_size: few; j_call: TRBJ1-6; v_call: TRBV6-6; d_call: TRBD1; cdr3_aa: CASRPDRANSPLHF; cdr3_nt: TGTGCCAGCAGGCCCGACAGGGCTAATTCACCCCTCCACTTT
clone_size: few; j_call: TRBJ2-1; v_call: TRBV7-6; d_call: NA; cdr3_aa: CASSRMGQDGSYNEQFF; cdr3_nt: TGTGCCAGCAGCCGTATGGGCCAGGATGGCTCCTACAATGAGCAGTTCTTC
clone_size: NA; j_call: TRBJ1-2; v_call: TRBV30; d_call: NA; cdr3_aa: CAWWIQERRRYGYTF; cdr3_nt: TGTGCCTGGTGGATACAAGAGAGACGGAGATATGGCTACACCTTC